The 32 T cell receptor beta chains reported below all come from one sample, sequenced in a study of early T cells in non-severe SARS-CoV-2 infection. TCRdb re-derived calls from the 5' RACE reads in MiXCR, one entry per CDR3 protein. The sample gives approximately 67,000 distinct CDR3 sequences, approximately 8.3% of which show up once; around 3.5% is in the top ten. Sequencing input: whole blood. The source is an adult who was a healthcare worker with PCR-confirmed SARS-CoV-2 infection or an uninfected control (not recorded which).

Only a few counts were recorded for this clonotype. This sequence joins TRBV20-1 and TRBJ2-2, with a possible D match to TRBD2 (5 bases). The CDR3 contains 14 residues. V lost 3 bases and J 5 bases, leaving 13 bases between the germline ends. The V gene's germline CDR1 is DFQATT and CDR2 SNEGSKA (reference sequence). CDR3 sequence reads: CSARPGRGTGELFF. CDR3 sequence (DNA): TGCAGTGCTAGGCCGGGGAGAGGGACCGGGGAGCTGTTTTTT.

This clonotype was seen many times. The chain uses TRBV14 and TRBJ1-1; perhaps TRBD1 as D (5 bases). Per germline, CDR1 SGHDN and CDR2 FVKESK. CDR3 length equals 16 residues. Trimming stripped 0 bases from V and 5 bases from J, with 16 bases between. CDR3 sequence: CASSQDEAGRGTEAFF. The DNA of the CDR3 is TGTGCCAGCAGCCAAGATGAGGCAGGGAGAGGGACTGAAGCTTTCTTT.

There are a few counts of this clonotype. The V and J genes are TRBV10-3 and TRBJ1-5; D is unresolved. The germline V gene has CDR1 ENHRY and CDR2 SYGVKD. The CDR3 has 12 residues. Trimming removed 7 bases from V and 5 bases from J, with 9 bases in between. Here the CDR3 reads CAIMEGDQPQHF. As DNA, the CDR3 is TGTGCCATCATGGAAGGCGATCAGCCCCAGCATTTT.

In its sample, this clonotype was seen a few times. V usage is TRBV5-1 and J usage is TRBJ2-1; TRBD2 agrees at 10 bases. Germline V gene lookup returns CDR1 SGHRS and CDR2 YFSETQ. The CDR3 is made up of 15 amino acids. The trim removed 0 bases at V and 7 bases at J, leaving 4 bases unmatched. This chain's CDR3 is CASSLGAGGLNEQFF. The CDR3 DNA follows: TGCGCCAGCAGCTTGGGAGCGGGAGGGCTGAATGAGCAGTTCTTC.

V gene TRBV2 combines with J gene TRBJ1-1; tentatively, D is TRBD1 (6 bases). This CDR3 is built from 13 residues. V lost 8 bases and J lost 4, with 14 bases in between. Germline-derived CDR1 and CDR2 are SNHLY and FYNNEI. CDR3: CASVLRGTTEAFF. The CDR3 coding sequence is TGTGCCAGCGTCCTAAGGGGGACCACTGAAGCTTTCTTT.

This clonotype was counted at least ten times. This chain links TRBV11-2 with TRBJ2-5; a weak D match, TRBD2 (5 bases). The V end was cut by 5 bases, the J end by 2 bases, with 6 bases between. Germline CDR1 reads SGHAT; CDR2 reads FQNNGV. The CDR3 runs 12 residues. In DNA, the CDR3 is TGTGCCAGCAGCCCGGGGCAAGAGACCCAGTACTTC. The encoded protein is CASSPGQETQYF. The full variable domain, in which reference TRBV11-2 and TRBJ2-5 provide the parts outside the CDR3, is EAGVAQSPRYKIIEKRQSVAFWCNPISGHATLYWYQQILGQGPKLLIQFQNNGVVDDSQLPKDRFSAERLKGVDSTLKIQPAKLEDSAVYLCASSPGQETQYFGPGTRLLVL.

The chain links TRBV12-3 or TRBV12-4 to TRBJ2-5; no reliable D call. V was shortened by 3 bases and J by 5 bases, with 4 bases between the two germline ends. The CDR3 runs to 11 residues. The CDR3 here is CASSFHETQYF. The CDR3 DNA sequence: TGTGCCAGCAGTTTCCACGAGACCCAGTACTTC.

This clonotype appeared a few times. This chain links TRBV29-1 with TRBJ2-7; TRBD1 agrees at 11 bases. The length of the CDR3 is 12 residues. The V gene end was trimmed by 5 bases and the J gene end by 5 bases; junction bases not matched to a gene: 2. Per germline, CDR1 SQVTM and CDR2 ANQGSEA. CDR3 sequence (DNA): TGCAGCGTTCGGGGACAGGGGGACGAGCAGTACTTC. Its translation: CSVRGQGDEQYF.

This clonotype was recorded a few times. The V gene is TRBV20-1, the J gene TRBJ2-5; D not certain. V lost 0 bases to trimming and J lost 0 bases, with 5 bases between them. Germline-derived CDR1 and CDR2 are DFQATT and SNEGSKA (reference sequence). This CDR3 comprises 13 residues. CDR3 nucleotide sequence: TGCAGTGCTAGAGATGTCTACCAAGAGACCCAGTACTTC. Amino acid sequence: CSARDVYQETQYF.

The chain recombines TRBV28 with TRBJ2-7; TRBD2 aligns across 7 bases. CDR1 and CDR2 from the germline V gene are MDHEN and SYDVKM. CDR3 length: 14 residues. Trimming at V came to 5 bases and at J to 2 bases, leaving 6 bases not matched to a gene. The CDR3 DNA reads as TGTGCCAGCAGTCGGGAGGTCCAGGCCTACGAGCAGTACTTC. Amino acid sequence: CASSREVQAYEQYF.

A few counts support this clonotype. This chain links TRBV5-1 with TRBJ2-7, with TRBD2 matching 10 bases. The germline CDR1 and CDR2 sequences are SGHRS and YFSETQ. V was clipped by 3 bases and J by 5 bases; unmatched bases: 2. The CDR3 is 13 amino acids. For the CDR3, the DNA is TGCGCCAGCAGCTCCACTAGCGGGAACGAGCAGTACTTC. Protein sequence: CASSSTSGNEQYF.

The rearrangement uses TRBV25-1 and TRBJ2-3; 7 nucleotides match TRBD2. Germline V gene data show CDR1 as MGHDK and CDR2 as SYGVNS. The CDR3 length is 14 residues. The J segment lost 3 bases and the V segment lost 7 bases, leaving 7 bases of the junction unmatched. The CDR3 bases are TGTGCCAGCATCGGGGGGTTGGGTACAGATACGCAGTATTTT. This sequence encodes CASIGGLGTDTQYF. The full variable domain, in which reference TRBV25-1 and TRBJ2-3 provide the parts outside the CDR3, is EADIYQTPRYLVIGTGKKITLECSQTMGHDKMYWYQQDPGMELHLIHYSYGVNSTEKGDLSSESTVSRIRTEHFPLTLESARPSHTSQYLCASIGGLGTDTQYFGPGTRLTVL.

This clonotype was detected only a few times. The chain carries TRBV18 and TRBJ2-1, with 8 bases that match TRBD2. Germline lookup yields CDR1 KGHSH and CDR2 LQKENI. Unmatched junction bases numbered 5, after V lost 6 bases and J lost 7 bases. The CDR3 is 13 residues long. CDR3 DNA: TGTGCCAGCTCGCCGGGACTAGAAAATGAGCAGTTCTTC. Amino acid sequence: CASSPGLENEQFF.

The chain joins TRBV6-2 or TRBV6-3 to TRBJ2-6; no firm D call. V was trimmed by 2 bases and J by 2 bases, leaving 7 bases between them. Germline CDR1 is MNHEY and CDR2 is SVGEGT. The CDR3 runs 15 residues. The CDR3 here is CASSYMRTGANVLTF. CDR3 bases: TGTGCCAGCAGTTACATGAGGACTGGGGCCAACGTCCTGACTTTC.

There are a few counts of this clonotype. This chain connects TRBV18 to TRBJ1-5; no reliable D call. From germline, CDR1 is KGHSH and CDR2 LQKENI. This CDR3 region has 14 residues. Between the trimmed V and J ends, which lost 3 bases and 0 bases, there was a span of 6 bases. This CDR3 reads CASSPSYSNQPQHF. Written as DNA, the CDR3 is TGTGCCAGCTCACCGTCTTATAGCAATCAGCCCCAGCATTTT.

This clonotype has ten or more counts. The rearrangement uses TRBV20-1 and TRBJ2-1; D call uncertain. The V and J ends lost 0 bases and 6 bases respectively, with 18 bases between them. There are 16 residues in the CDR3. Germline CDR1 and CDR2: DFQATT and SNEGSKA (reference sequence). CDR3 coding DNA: TGCAGTGCTAGAGATCATGGGCTGAGGCCCGTCAATGAGCAGTTCTTC. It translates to CSARDHGLRPVNEQFF.

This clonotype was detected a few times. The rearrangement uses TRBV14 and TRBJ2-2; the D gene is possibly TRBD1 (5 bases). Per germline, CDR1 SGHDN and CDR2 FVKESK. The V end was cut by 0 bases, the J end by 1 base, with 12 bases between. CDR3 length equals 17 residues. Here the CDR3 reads CASSQEGTGQNTGELFF. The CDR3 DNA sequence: TGTGCCAGCAGCCAAGAAGGAACTGGACAGAACACCGGGGAGCTGTTTTTT. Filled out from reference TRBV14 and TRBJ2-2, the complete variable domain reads EAGVTQFPSHSVIEKGQTVTLRCDPISGHDNLYWYRRVMGKEIKFLLHFVKESKQDESGMPNNRFLAERTGGTYSTLKVQPAELEDSGVYFCASSQEGTGQNTGELFFGEGSRLTVL.

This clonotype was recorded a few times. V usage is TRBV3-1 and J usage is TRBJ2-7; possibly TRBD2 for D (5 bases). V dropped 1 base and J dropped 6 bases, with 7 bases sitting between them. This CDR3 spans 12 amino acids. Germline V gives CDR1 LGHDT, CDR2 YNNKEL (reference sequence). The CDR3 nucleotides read TGTGCCAGCAGCCAAGGGAGGAGCGAGCAGTACTTC. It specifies CASSQGRSEQYF.

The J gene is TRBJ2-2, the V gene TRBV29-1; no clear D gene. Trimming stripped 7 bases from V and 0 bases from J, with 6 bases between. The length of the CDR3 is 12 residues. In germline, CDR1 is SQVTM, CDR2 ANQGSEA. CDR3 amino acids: CSAEANTGELFF. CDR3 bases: TGCAGCGCCGAGGCGAACACCGGGGAGCTGTTTTTT.

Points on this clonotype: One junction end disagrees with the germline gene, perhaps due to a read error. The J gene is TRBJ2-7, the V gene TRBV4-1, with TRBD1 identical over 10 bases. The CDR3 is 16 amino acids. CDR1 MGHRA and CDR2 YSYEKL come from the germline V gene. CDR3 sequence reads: CASSHPGTGATYEQNF. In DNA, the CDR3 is TGCGCCAGCAGCCACCCCGGGACAGGGGCTACATACGAGCAGAACTTC.

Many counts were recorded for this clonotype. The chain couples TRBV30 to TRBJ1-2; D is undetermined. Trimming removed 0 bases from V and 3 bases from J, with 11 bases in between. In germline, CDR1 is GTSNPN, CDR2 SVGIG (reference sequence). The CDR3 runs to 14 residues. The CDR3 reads CAWSVLGIDYGYTF. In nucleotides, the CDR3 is TGTGCCTGGAGTGTACTAGGGATCGACTATGGCTACACCTTC.

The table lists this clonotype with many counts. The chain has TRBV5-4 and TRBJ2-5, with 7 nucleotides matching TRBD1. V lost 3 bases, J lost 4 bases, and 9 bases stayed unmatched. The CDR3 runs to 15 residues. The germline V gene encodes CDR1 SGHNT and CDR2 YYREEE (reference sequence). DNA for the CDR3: TGTGCCAGCAGCTCCCGACAGGGTGATACAGAGACCCAGTACTTC. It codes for CASSSRQGDTETQYF.

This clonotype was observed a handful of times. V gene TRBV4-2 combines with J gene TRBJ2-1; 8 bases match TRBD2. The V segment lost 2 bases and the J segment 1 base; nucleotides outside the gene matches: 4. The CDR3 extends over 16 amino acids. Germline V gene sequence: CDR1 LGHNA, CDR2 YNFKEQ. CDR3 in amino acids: CASSQSASGSYNEQFF. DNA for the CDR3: TGTGCCAGCAGCCAATCGGCTAGCGGGTCCTACAATGAGCAGTTCTTC.

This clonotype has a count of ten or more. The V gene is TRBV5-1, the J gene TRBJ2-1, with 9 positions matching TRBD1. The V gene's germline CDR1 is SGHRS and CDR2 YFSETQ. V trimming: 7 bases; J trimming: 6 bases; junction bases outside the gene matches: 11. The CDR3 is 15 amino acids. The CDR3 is CASALGQGFFNEQFF. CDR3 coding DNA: TGCGCCAGCGCATTAGGACAGGGGTTTTTCAATGAGCAGTTCTTC. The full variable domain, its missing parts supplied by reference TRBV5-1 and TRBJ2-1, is KAGVTQTPRYLIKTRGQQVTLSCSPISGHRSVSWYQQTPGQGLQFLFEYFSETQRNKGNFPGRFSGRQFSNSRSEMNVSTLELGDSALYLCASALGQGFFNEQFFGPGTRLTVL.

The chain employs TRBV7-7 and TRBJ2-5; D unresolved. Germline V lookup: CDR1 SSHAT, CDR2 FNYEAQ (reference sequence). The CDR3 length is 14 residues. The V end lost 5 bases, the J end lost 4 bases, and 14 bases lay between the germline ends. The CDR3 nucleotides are TGTGCCAGCAGCCCGGGCCGGGTCCCAGAGACCCAGTACTTC. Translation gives CASSPGRVPETQYF.

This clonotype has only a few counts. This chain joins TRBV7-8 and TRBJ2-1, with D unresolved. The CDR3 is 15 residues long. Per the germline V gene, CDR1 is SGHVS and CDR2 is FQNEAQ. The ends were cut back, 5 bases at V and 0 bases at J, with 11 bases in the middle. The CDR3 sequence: CASSPGPRSYNEQFF. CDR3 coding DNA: TGTGCCAGCAGCCCAGGACCCCGCTCCTACAATGAGCAGTTCTTC.

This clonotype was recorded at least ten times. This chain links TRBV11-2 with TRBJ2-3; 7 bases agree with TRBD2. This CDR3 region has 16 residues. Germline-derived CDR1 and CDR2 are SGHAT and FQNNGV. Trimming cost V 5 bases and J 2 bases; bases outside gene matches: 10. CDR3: CASSLNPAGTTDTQYF. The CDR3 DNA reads TGTGCCAGCAGCCTAAACCCAGCGGGGACCACAGATACGCAGTATTTT.

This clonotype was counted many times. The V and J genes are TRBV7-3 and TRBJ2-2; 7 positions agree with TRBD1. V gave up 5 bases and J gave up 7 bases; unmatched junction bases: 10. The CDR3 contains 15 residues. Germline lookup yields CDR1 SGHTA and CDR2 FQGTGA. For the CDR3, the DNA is TGTGCCAGCAGCCCGGTAGGGGGCGGTTACGGGGAGCTGTTTTTT. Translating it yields CASSPVGGGYGELFF. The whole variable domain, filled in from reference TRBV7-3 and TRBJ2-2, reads GAGVSQTPSNKVTEKGKYVELRCDPISGHTALYWYRQSLGQGPEFLIYFQGTGAADDSGLPNDRFFAVRPEGSVSTLKIQRTERGDSAVYLCASSPVGGGYGELFFGEGSRLTVL.

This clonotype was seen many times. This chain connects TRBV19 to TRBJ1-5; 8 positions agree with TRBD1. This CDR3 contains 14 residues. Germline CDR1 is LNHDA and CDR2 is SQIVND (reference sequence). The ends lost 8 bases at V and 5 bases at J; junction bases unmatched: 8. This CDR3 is CASDRGFPDQPQHF. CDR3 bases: TGTGCCAGTGACAGGGGTTTCCCAGATCAGCCCCAGCATTTT.

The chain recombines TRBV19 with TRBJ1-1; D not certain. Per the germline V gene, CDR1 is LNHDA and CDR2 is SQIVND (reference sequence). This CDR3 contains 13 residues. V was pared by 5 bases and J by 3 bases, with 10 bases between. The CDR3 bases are TGTGCCAGTAGTGTGGACGGATACACTGAAGCTTTCTTT. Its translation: CASSVDGYTEAFF.

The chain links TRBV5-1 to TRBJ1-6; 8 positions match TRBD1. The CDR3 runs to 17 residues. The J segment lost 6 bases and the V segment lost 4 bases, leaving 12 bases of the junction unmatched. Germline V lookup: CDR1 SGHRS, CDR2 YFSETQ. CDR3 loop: CASSPEPGGGVNSPLHF. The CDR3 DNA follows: TGCGCCAGCAGCCCCGAACCAGGGGGCGGTGTTAATTCACCCCTCCACTTT.

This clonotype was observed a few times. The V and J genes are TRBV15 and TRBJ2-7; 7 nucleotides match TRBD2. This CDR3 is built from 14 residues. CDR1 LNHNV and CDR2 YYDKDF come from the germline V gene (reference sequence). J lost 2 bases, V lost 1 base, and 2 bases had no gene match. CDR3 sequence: CATSRVAGTYEQYF. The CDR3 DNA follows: TGTGCCACCAGCAGAGTAGCGGGCACCTACGAGCAGTACTTC. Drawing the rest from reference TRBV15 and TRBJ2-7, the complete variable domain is DAMVIQNPRYQVTQFGKPVTLSCSQTLNHNVMYWYQQKSSQAPKLLFHYYDKDFNNEADTPDNFQSRRPNTSFCFLDIRSPGLGDTAMYLCATSRVAGTYEQYFGPGTRLTVT.